The rows below give T cell receptor beta chains drawn from one sample of a study of Ad26.COV2.S vaccination and SARS-CoV-2 variants. Only in-frame clones appear in the TCRdb table, and some are missing; sequencing was by immunoSEQ multiplex PCR. Of some 420,000 clones detected, around 87% appear once; the ten largest clones hold 3.6%. Specimen: peripheral blood, collected in a trial of Ad26.COV2.S vaccine versus placebo. The receptors stem from a person aged 18 to 65 who received the Ad26.COV2.S COVID-19 vaccine or a placebo. The CDR3 runs from the conserved cysteine through the conserved F or W. The order of the fields is CDR3 length, J gene, clone size, D gene, V gene, CDR3 DNA, CDR3 protein. The D gene is left open where the match is weak. Only part of the rows carry a size: once, few, many, or a class if the clone is expanded.

18 | TRBJ2-7 | few | TRBD1 | TRBV23-1 | TGCGCCAGCAGCCAAATTGGGGGTGGCGGGACAGGGGGCTACGAGCAGTACTTC | CASSQIGGGGTGGYEQYF
15 | TRBJ1-3 | NA | TRBD1 | TRBV2 | TGTGCCAGCAGTCTACAGGGGGCGCCTGGAAACACCATATATTTT | CASSLQGAPGNTIYF
16 | TRBJ2-5 | NA | TRBD2 | TRBV30 | TGTGCCTGGAGTGTTAGCGGGGGGGCATGGCAAGAGACCCAGTACTTC | CAWSVSGGAWQETQYF
15 | TRBJ2-1 | NA | NA | TRBV18 | TGTGCCAGCTCACCGGGCGGAGGGTCCTACAATGAGCAGTTCTTC | CASSPGGGSYNEQFF
13 | TRBJ1-4 | NA | TRBD1 | TRBV18 | TGTGCCAGCTCCTTGGACAGGGACGAAAAACTGTTTTTT | CASSLDRDEKLFF
14 | TRBJ2-7 | once | TRBD1 | TRBV28 | TGTGCCAGCAGCTGGGGACAGGGGGTCTACGAGCAGTACTTC | CASSWGQGVYEQYF
16 | TRBJ2-3 | NA | TRBD2 | TRBV3-1/TRBV3-2 | TGTGCCAGCAGCTTCCGGACTAGCGGGGTCACAGATACGCAGTATTTT | CASSFRTSGVTDTQYF
19 | TRBJ2-3 | once | NA | TRBV4-1 | TGCGCCAGCAGCCAAGATCTTAGAGGGACTTGGGGACCCACAGATACGCAGTATTTT | CASSQDLRGTWGPTDTQYF
15 | TRBJ1-2 | NA | TRBD1 | TRBV7-8 | TGTGCCAGCAGACCTCAGGGGGCAGGGGACTATGGCTACACCTTC | CASRPQGAGDYGYTF
16 | TRBJ1-5 | NA | TRBD1 | TRBV7-2 | TGTGCCAGCAGCTTGACATCAGGGGGATGGAATCAGCCCCAGCATTTT | CASSLTSGGWNQPQHF
11 | TRBJ1-3 | NA | NA | TRBV6-5 | TGTGCCAGCAGCAGAGGAAACACCATATATTTT | CASSRGNTIYF
13 | TRBJ2-1 | NA | TRBD1 | TRBV5-4 | TGTGCCAGCAGCTTTAGACAGGGGTATGAGCAGTTCTTC | CASSFRQGYEQFF
16 | TRBJ2-3 | NA | TRBD2 | TRBV6-6 | TGTGCCAGCAGTTCAATAGCGGGGGTTTCCACAGATACGCAGTATTTT | CASSSIAGVSTDTQYF
15 | TRBJ1-5 | NA | NA | TRBV4-1 | TGCGCCAGCAGCCGAGGAGGGCTGGGAAATCAGCCCCAGCATTTT | CASSRGGLGNQPQHF
14 | TRBJ1-6 | NA | TRBD1 | TRBV27 | TGTGCCAGCAGTGTCCGGGACAGGGGTTCACCCCTCCACTTT | CASSVRDRGSPLHF
16 | TRBJ2-7 | NA | TRBD2 | TRBV3-1/TRBV3-2 | TGTGCCAGCAGCCAAGTTACTAGCGGGGAGGCCTACGAGCAGTACTTC | CASSQVTSGEAYEQYF
14 | TRBJ1-2 | few | TRBD1 | TRBV6-4 | TGTGCCAGCAGTGACGGGACAGGGGGTTATGGCTACACCTTC | CASSDGTGGYGYTF
14 | TRBJ2-3 | once | NA | TRBV7-7 | TGTGCCAGCAGCGGGGGGCAATTAGCGGATACGCAGTATTTT | CASSGGQLADTQYF
15 | TRBJ2-7 | NA | NA | TRBV7-9 | TGTGCCAGCAGCTTAGTAAGTGACAGCACCTACGAGCAGTACTTC | CASSLVSDSTYEQYF
13 | TRBJ1-6 | NA | NA | TRBV4-3 | TGCGCCAGCAGCCAAGTTGTGAATTCACCCCTCCACTTT | CASSQVVNSPLHF
13 | TRBJ2-3 | NA | NA | TRBV7-9 | TGTGCCAGCAGCTACTCTGGGACAGATACGCAGTATTTT | CASSYSGTDTQYF
15 | TRBJ1-5 | NA | NA | TRBV9 | TGTGCCAGCAGCAAACGACAGGACCATTGGGAGCCCCAGCATTTT | CASSKRQDHWEPQHF
14 | TRBJ1-2 | NA | NA | TRBV7-2 | TGTGCCAGCAGCTTAGGCACCAATAGAAGGGGCTACACCTTC | CASSLGTNRRGYTF
16 | TRBJ2-7 | NA | TRBD2 | TRBV7-9 | TGTGCCAGCAGCTTAGTTTACAGCGGGGCATCCTACGAGCAGTACTTC | CASSLVYSGASYEQYF
14 | TRBJ2-7 | few | TRBD1 | TRBV11-2 | TGTGCCAGCAGCAAAGCAACAGGGGATCGCGAGCAGTACTTC | CASSKATGDREQYF
14 | TRBJ1-2 | NA | NA | TRBV28 | TGTGCCAGCAGATCGGGATCCCTCGTATATGGCTACACCTTC | CASRSGSLVYGYTF
14 | TRBJ2-1 | NA | NA | TRBV9 | TGTGCCAGCAGCGTAGCGGGGAACTACAATGAGCAGTTCTTC | CASSVAGNYNEQFF
14 | TRBJ1-2 | NA | TRBD1 | TRBV28 | TGTGCCAGCAAACCTCCGGGACAGAGATATGGCTACACCTTC | CASKPPGQRYGYTF
15 | TRBJ1-5 | NA | NA | TRBV27 | TGTGCCAGCAGCCTAAGACGGCATAGCAATCAGCCCCAGCATTTT | CASSLRRHSNQPQHF
16 | TRBJ1-2 | NA | NA | TRBV4-3 | TGCGCCAGCAGCCAAGAGCATCCCGTCCCCATCTATGGCTACACCTTC | CASSQEHPVPIYGYTF
15 | TRBJ1-6 | NA | NA | TRBV6-6 | TGTGCCAGCAGCCCTACGAAGGAAAAGAATTCACCCCTCCACTTT | CASSPTKEKNSPLHF
16 | TRBJ2-3 | NA | TRBD1 | TRBV6-2/TRBV6-3 | TGTGCCAGCAGTTACTCGCGGACAGGGGGGCGAGATACGCAGTATTTT | CASSYSRTGGRDTQYF
13 | TRBJ2-7 | NA | TRBD1 | TRBV6-2/TRBV6-3 | TGTGCCAGCAGTGCCGGGACAGGATACGAGCAGTACTTC | CASSAGTGYEQYF
14 | TRBJ1-5 | NA | NA | TRBV7-9 | TGTGCCAGCAGCTTCGAGGGTAGCAATCAGCCCCAGCATTTT | CASSFEGSNQPQHF
14 | TRBJ2-3 | NA | TRBD2 | TRBV7-9 | TGTGCCAGCAGCCTCAGCGGGGGCACAGATACGCAGTATTTT | CASSLSGGTDTQYF
15 | TRBJ1-6 | NA | NA | TRBV19 | TGTGCCAGTAGTATAGGGGAGCGTGGAAATTCACCCCTCCACTTT | CASSIGERGNSPLHF
14 | TRBJ1-5 | NA | TRBD1 | TRBV19 | TGTGCCAGCACAGGGGGCGTGGGCAATCAGCCCCAGCATTTT | CASTGGVGNQPQHF
14 | TRBJ1-2 | NA | TRBD1 | TRBV6-2/TRBV6-3 | TGTGCCAGCAGTTACTCCCACAGGGGGTATGGCTACACCTTC | CASSYSHRGYGYTF
14 | TRBJ2-3 | NA | NA | TRBV2 | TGTGCCAGCAGTGTTAGAGGGACCGCAGATACGCAGTATTTT | CASSVRGTADTQYF
16 | TRBJ1-4 | once | NA | TRBV2 | TGTGCCAGCAGTGAACGGGGGAGGGAAGCTAATGAAAAACTGTTTTTT | CASSERGREANEKLFF
15 | TRBJ2-1 | NA | NA | TRBV7-2 | TGTGCCAGCAGCTTCTATACCTTAATGGGGGGTGAGCAGTTCTTC | CASSFYTLMGGEQFF
14 | TRBJ2-2 | NA | NA | TRBV10-3 | TGTGCCATCACATCACCCACTGGCACCGGGGAGCTGTTTTTT | CAITSPTGTGELFF